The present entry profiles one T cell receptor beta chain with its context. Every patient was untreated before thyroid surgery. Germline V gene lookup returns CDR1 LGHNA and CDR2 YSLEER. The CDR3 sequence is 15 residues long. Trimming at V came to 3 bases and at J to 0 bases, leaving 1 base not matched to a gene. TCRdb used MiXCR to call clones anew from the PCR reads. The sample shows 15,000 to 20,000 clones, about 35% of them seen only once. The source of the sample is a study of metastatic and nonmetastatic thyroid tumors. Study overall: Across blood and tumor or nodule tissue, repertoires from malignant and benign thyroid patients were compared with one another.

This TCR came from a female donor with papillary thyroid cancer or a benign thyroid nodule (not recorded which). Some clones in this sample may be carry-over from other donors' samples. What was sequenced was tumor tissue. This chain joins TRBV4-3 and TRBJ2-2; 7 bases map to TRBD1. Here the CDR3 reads CASSHDRANTGELFF. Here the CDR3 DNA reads TGCGCCAGCAGCCATGACAGGGCGAACACCGGGGAGCTGTTTTTT.